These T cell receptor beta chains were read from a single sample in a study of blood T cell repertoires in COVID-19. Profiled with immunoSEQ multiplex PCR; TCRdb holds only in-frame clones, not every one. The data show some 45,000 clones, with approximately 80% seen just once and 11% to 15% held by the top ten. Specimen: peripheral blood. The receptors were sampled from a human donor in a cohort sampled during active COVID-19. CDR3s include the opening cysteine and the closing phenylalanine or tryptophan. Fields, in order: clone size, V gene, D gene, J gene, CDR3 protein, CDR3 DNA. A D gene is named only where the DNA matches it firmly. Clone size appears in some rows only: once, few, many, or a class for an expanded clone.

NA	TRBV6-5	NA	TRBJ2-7	CASSQNYEQYF	TGTGCCAGCAGCCAAAACTACGAGCAGTACTTC
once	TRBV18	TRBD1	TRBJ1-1	CASSGQGMGTEAFF	TGTGCCAGCTCAGGACAGGGAATGGGCACTGAAGCTTTCTTT
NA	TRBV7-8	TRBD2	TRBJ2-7	CASSSRRLAGAYEQYF	TGTGCCAGCAGCTCGCGTCGACTAGCGGGTGCCTACGAGCAGTACTTC
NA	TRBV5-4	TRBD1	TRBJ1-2	CASSWTGGNYGYTF	TGTGCCAGCAGCTGGACAGGGGGTAACTATGGCTACACCTTC
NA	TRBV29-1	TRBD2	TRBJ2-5	CSVARTSQETQYF	TGCAGCGTTGCTAGGACTAGTCAAGAGACCCAGTACTTC
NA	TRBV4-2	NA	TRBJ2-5	CASSQDQARSETQYF	TGTGCCAGCAGCCAAGATCAGGCCAGATCAGAGACCCAGTACTTC
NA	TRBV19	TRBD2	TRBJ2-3	CASTPAGVTDTQYF	TGTGCCAGTACCCCAGCGGGAGTAACAGATACGCAGTATTTT
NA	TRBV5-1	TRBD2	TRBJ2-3	CASSAGGADTQYF	TGCGCCAGCAGCGCCGGGGGGGCAGATACGCAGTATTTT
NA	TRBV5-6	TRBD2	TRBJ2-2	CASSFSGGGELFF	TGTGCCAGCAGCTTTTCGGGAGGCGGGGAGCTGTTTTTT
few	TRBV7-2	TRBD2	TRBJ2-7	CASSLGGRKNEQYF	TGTGCCAGCAGCTTAGGCGGGAGGAAAAACGAGCAGTACTTC
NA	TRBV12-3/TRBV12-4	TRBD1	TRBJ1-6	CASSSRDRGPLHF	TGTGCCAGCAGTTCCCGGGACAGGGGGCCCCTCCACTTT